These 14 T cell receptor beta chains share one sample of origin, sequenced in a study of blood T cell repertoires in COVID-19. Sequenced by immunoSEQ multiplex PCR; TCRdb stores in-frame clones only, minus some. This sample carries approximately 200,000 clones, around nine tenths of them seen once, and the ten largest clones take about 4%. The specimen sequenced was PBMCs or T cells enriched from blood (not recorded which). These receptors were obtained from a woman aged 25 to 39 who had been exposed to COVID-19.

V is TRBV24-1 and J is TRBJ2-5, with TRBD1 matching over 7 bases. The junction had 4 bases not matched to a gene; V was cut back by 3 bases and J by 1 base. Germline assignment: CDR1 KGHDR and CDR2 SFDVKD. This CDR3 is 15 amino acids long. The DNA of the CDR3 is TGTGCCACCAGTGATCCCGGACAGGCCCAAGAGACCCAGTACTTC. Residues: CATSDPGQAQETQYF.

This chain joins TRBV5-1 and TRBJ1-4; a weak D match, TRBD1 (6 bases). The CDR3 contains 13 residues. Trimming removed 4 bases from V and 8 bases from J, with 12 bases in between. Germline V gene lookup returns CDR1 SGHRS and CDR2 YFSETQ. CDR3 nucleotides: TGCGCCAGCAGCGGTGGGGGCGACGAAAAACTGTTTTTT. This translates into CASSGGGDEKLFF.

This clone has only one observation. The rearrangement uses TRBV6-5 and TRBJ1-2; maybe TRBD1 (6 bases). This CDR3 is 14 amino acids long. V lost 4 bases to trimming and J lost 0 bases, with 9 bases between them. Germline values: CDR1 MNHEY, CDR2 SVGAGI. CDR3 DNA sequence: TGTGCCAGCAGTTTCAGGGGAGCTAACTATGGCTACACCTTC. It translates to CASSFRGANYGYTF.

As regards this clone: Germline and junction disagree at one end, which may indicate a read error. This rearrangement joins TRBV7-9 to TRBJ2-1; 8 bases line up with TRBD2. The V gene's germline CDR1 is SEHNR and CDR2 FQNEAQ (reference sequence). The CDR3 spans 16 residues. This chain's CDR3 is CASSLALAGGLREQFF. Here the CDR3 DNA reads TGTGCCAGCAGCCTAGCCTTGGCGGGGGGCCTCCGAGAGCAGTTCTTC.

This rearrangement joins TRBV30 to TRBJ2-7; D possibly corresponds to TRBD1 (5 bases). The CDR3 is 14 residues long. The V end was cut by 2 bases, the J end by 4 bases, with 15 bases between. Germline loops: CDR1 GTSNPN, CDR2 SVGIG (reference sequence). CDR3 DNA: TGTGCCTGGAGTAGGCAGGGTAGGTCGTACGAGCAGTACTTC. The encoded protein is CAWSRQGRSYEQYF.

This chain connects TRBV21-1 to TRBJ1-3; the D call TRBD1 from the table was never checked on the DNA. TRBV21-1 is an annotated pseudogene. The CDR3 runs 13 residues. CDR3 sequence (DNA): TGTGCCAGCAGCAAAGACAGGGGGGACACCATATATTTT. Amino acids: CASSKDRGDTIYF.

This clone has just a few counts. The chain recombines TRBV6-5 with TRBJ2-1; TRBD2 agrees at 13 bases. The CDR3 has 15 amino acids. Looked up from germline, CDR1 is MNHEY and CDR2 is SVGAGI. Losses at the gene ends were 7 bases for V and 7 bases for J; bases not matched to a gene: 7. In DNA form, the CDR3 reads TGTGCCAGCACGCCACTAGCGGGGGGGCGAAATGAGCAGTTCTTC. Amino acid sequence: CASTPLAGGRNEQFF.

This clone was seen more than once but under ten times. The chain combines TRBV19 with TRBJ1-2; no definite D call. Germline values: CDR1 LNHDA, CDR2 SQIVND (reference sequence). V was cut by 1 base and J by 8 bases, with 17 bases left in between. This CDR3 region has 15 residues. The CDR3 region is CASSIVSAFGSGYTF. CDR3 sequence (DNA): TGTGCCAGTAGTATAGTTTCTGCGTTCGGTAGCGGCTACACCTTC.

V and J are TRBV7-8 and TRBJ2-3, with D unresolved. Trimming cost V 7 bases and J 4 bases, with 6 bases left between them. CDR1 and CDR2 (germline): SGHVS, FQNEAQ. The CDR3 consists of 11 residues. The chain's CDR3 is CASTGSDTQYF. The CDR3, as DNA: TGTGCCAGCACCGGGTCAGATACGCAGTATTTT.

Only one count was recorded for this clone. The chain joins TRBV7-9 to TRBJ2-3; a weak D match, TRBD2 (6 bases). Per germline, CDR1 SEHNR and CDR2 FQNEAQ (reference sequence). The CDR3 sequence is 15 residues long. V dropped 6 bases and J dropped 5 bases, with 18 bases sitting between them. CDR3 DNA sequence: TGTGCCAGCAGTATAACGGGGCGGGGTGTAGATACGCAGTATTTT. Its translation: CASSITGRGVDTQYF.

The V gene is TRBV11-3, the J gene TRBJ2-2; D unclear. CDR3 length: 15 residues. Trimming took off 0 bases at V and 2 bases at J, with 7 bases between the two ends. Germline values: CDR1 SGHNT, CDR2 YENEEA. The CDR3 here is CASSLDSVNTGELFF. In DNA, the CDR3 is TGTGCCAGCAGCTTAGATTCCGTTAACACCGGGGAGCTGTTTTTT.

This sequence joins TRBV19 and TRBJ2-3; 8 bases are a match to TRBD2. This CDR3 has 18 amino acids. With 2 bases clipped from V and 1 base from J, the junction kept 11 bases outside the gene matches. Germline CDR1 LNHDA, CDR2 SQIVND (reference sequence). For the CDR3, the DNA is TGTGCCAGTAGTATATTCAGCGGGGGTGGATTCGGCACAGATACGCAGTATTTT. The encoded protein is CASSIFSGGGFGTDTQYF.

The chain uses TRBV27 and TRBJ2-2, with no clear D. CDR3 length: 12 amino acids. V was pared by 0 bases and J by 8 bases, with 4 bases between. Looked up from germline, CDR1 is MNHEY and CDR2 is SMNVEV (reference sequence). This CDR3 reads CASSLSEGELFF. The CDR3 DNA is TGTGCCAGCAGTTTATCAGAGGGGGAGCTGTTTTTT.

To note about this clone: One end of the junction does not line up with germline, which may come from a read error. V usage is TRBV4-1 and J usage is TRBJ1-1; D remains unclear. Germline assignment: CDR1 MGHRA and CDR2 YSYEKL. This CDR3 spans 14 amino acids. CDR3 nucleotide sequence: TGCGCCAGCAGGCAAGGTCAGGAGAACACTGAAGCTTTCTTT. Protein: CASRQGQENTEAFF.